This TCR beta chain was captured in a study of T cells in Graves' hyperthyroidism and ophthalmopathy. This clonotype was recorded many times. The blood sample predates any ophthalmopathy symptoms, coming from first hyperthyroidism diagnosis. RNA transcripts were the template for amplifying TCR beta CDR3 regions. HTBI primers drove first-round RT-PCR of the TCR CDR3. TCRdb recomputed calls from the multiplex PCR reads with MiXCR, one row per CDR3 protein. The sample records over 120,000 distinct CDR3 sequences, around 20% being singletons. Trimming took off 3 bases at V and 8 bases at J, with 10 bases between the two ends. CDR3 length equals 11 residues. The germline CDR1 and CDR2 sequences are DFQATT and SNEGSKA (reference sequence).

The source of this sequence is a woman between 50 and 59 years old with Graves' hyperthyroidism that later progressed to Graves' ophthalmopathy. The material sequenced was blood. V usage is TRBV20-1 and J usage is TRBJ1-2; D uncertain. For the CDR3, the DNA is TGCAGTGCTAGCAATCCTCGCGGCTACACCTTC. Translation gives CSASNPRGYTF.